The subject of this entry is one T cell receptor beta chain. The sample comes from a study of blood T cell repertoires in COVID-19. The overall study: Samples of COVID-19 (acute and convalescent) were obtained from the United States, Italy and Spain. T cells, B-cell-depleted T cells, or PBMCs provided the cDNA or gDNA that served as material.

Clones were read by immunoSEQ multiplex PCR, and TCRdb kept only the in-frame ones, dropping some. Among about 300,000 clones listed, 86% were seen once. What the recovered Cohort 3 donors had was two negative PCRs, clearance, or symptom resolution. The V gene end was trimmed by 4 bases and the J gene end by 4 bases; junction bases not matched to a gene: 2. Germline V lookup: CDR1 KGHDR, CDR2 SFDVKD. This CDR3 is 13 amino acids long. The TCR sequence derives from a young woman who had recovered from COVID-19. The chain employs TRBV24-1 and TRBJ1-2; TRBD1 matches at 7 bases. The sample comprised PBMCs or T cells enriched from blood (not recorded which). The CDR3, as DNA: TGTGCCACCAGTGAACGGGACAGCTATGGCTACACCTTC. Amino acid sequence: CATSERDSYGYTF.